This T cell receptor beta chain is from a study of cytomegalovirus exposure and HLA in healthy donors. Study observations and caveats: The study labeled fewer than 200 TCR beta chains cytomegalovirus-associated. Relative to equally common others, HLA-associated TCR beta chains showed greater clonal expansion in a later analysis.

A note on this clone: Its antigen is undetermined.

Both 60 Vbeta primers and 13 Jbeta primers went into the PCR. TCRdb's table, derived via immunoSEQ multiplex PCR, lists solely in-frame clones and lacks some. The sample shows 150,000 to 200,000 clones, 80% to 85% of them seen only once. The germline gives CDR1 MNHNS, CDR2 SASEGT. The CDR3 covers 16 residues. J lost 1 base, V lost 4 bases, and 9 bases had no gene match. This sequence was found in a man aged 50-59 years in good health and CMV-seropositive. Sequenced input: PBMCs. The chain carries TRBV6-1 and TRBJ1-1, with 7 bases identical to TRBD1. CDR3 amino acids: CASSAFLGQTNTEAFF. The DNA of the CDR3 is TGTGCCAGCAGTGCTTTCCTGGGACAGACGAACACTGAAGCTTTCTTT.